The 23 T cell receptor beta chains reported below all come from one sample, sequenced in a study of siplizumab effects on memory and regulatory T cells. Assay used: immunoSEQ multiplex PCR; TCRdb lists only in-frame clones, some missing. The sample includes 70,000 to 100,000 clones, more than 85% seen only once; the top ten take 6.5%. Input material: CD8+ T cells sorted from blood. The receptors come from a human donor in good health.

The chain employs TRBV7-3 and TRBJ2-3, with unresolved D. Trimming stripped 5 bases from V and 2 bases from J, with 11 bases between. Germline values: CDR1 SGHTA, CDR2 FQGTGA. This CDR3 is built from 14 residues. CDR3 DNA sequence: TGTGCCAGCAGCGCTTATGGGTTCACAGATACGCAGTATTTT. It is translated as CASSAYGFTDTQYF.

This clone was observed a single time. The chain joins TRBV10-3 to TRBJ2-7; 7 nucleotides match TRBD2. V lost 6 bases, J lost 2 bases, and 1 base stayed unmatched. Germline lookup yields CDR1 ENHRY and CDR2 SYGVKD. The CDR3 is 12 amino acids. CDR3 bases: TGTGCCATCAGGGCGGGAGCCTACGAGCAGTACTTC. Its protein product is CAIRAGAYEQYF.

The gene calls are TRBV7-8 and TRBJ1-4, with TRBD1 as a possible D gene (5 bases). Germline-derived CDR1 and CDR2 are SGHVS and FQNEAQ. Trimming shortened V by 2 bases and J by 8 bases, and 18 bases separated the two germline ends. This CDR3 is 16 amino acids long. The CDR3 DNA reads TGTGCCAGCAGCTTATCGGCAGTGGGTTCAGGGGAAAAACTGTTTTTT. Protein product: CASSLSAVGSGEKLFF.

J is TRBJ2-7 and V is TRBV7-9; the D gene is possibly TRBD1 (6 bases). The CDR3 has 15 amino acids. Germline CDR1 SEHNR, CDR2 FQNEAQ (reference sequence). V lost 4 bases and J 0 bases, leaving 13 bases between the germline ends. The CDR3 nucleotides read TGTGCCAGCAGCTCTCAGGACAGAGCCTCCTACGAGCAGTACTTC. This translates into CASSSQDRASYEQYF.

In its sample, this clone was seen once. The rearrangement links TRBV6-4 to TRBJ2-3; 8 nucleotides agree with TRBD2. Germline V CDR1 and CDR2: MRHNA, SNTAGT. The CDR3 covers 14 residues. J gave up 5 bases and V 2 bases, and 3 bases lay outside the gene matches. CDR3 loop: CASSDGLAGDTQYF. The CDR3 DNA sequence: TGTGCCAGCAGTGACGGGCTAGCGGGAGATACGCAGTATTTT.

V usage is TRBV19 and J usage is TRBJ1-1; D not certain. The CDR3 has 13 amino acids. V shed 2 bases and J shed 6 bases, with 10 bases lying between them. From germline, CDR1 is LNHDA and CDR2 SQIVND (reference sequence). The CDR3 DNA sequence: TGTGCCAGTAGTATATACTCTCTGGCTGAAGCTTTCTTT. It translates to CASSIYSLAEAFF.

This chain links TRBV7-7 with TRBJ2-1; 7 bases fit TRBD2. CDR3 length: 13 amino acids. Germline values: CDR1 SSHAT, CDR2 FNYEAQ (reference sequence). This chain's CDR3 is CASGSGSYNEQFF. In DNA, the CDR3 is TGTGCTAGCGGGTCTGGGTCCTACAATGAGCAGTTCTTC.

The chain employs TRBV7-9 and TRBJ1-4, with 8 bases identical to TRBD1. CDR3 length: 11 amino acids. V was clipped by 5 bases and J by 14 bases; unmatched bases: 4. Germline CDR1 SEHNR, CDR2 FQNEAQ (reference sequence). The CDR3 reads CASSTGQGLFF. The CDR3 DNA sequence: TGTGCCAGCAGCACTGGACAGGGTCTGTTTTTT.

The rearrangement uses TRBV14 and TRBJ2-7; unclear D gene. Trimming left V 3 bases short and J 8 bases short, with 20 bases between. There are 15 residues in the CDR3. Germline V gives CDR1 SGHDN, CDR2 FVKESK. The CDR3 coding sequence is TGTGCCAGCAGCCAGAGACCAGCAGGTTCTACGCAGCAGTACTTC. This sequence encodes CASSQRPAGSTQQYF.

The gene calls are TRBV4-3 and TRBJ2-5; 7 bases are a match to TRBD2. This CDR3 has 13 amino acids. Germline values: CDR1 LGHNA, CDR2 YSLEER. V shed 6 bases and J 1 base; nucleotides not matched to a gene: 2. In DNA form, the CDR3 reads TGCGCCAGCAGTGCGGGAGCCCAAGAGACCCAGTACTTC. Its protein is CASSAGAQETQYF.

The rearrangement joins TRBV6-5 to TRBJ1-2; D is perhaps TRBD1 (5 bases). This CDR3 region has 16 residues. The V end was cut by 0 bases, the J end by 3 bases, with 14 bases between. Germline CDR1 reads MNHEY; CDR2 reads SVGAGI. This CDR3 reads CASSYSAGDIDYGYTF. The CDR3 nucleotides read TGTGCCAGCAGTTACTCAGCGGGGGATATTGACTATGGCTACACCTTC.

This chain connects TRBV30 to TRBJ2-7; D is possibly TRBD1 (5 bases). Trimming took 5 bases from V and 6 from J, leaving 11 bases between them. Germline V CDR1 and CDR2: GTSNPN, SVGIG (reference sequence). This CDR3 has 11 amino acids. As DNA, the CDR3 is TGTGCCTGGGCCCAGGGCGGCGAGCAGTACTTC. Its protein product is CAWAQGGEQYF.

This clone showed up just once. The gene calls are TRBV7-6 and TRBJ1-5, with unresolved D. Trimming stripped 5 bases from V and 10 bases from J, with 21 bases between. Germline CDR1 SGHVS, CDR2 FNYEAQ. The CDR3 contains 15 residues. Here the CDR3 DNA reads TGTGCCAGCAGCCCCGGCCCCAGTGCGAATCCCCCCCAGCATTTT. Amino acid sequence: CASSPGPSANPPQHF. Complete variable domain (other parts from reference TRBV7-6 and TRBJ1-5): GAGVSQSPRYKVTKRGQDVALRCDPISGHVSLYWYRQALGQGPEFLTYFNYEAQQDKSGLPNDRFSAERPEGSISTLTIQRTEQRDSAMYRCASSPGPSANPPQHFGDGTRLSIL.

This clone was counted between two and nine times. The V call is TRBV19, the J call TRBJ1-2, with TRBD1 matching 7 bases. The CDR3 runs 14 residues. Per the germline V gene, CDR1 is LNHDA and CDR2 is SQIVND (reference sequence). V was clipped by 5 bases and J by 6 bases; unmatched bases: 9. DNA for the CDR3: TGTGCCAGTAGTTTCGGACAGGAGATTCATGGCTACACCTTC. This encodes CASSFGQEIHGYTF.

The chain recombines TRBV6-5 with TRBJ2-2, with D hard to call. CDR1 is MNHEY, CDR2 SVGAGI, per germline. This CDR3 has 12 amino acids. Trimming shortened V by 2 bases and J by 2 bases, and 0 bases separated the two germline ends. CDR3 DNA: TGTGCCAGCAGTTACAACACCGGGGAGCTGTTTTTT. Its translation: CASSYNTGELFF.

J is TRBJ1-6 and V is TRBV23-1, with D maybe TRBD1 (5 bases). TRBV23-1 is an open reading frame, and its role is uncertain. This CDR3 has 13 amino acids. Trimming removed 0 bases from V and 10 bases from J, with 7 bases in between. The CDR3 reads CASSQSGGSPLHF. The DNA of the CDR3 is TGCGCCAGCAGTCAATCGGGGGGGTCACCCCTCCACTTT.

The V and J genes are TRBV4-1 and TRBJ1-3; D is undetermined. Germline CDR1 MGHRA, CDR2 YSYEKL. V lost 6 bases, J lost 0 bases, and 12 bases lay in between. The CDR3 contains 15 residues. CDR3 bases: TGCGCCAGCAGGGCGGAACCCAACTCTGGAAACACCATATATTTT. As protein: CASRAEPNSGNTIYF.

V is TRBV9 and J is TRBJ2-3, with no clear D. Germline loops: CDR1 SGDLS, CDR2 YYNGEE. V was trimmed by 3 bases and J by 1 base, leaving 9 bases between them. The CDR3 spans 14 residues. CDR3 protein: CASSAPSRTDTQYF. In DNA, the CDR3 is TGTGCCAGCAGCGCCCCGTCCCGCACAGATACGCAGTATTTT.

This chain uses TRBV7-9 with TRBJ2-1, with D hard to call. Germline V gives CDR1 SEHNR, CDR2 FQNEAQ (reference sequence). Between the trimmed V and J ends, which lost 5 bases and 10 bases, there was a span of 21 bases. The CDR3 length is 15 residues. The CDR3 reads CASSPDRNWAQEQFF. CDR3 DNA: TGTGCCAGCAGCCCTGACCGTAACTGGGCCCAGGAGCAGTTCTTC.

The chain uses TRBV30 and TRBJ1-2; no firm D call. V was shortened by 0 bases and J by 6 bases, with 11 bases between the two germline ends. In germline, CDR1 is GTSNPN, CDR2 SVGIG (reference sequence). The CDR3 length is 13 residues. The CDR3 DNA is TGTGCCTGGAGTGTCTTATCGGAAGATGGCTACACCTTC. This translates into CAWSVLSEDGYTF.

The chain carries TRBV4-1 and TRBJ2-2, with unresolved D. Trimming removed 6 bases from V and 2 bases from J, with 13 bases in between. Germline CDR1 and CDR2: MGHRA and YSYEKL. The CDR3 consists of 15 residues. The CDR3 region has the DNA TGCGCCAGCAGGGCCCCGGACCCTAACACCGGGGAGCTGTTTTTT. Amino acid sequence: CASRAPDPNTGELFF.

J is TRBJ1-3 and V is TRBV4-3, with 9 bases lining up with TRBD1. This CDR3 contains 18 residues. Trimming removed 3 bases from V and 6 bases from J; junction bases left unmatched: 15. Per germline, CDR1 LGHNA and CDR2 YSLEER. The CDR3 spells CASSHPGPGDRVTNTIYF. As DNA, the CDR3 is TGCGCCAGCAGCCATCCTGGCCCCGGGGACAGGGTGACAAACACCATATATTTT.

The chain recombines TRBV9 with TRBJ2-1; D remains ambiguous. This CDR3 region has 13 residues. The germline V gene has CDR1 SGDLS and CDR2 YYNGEE. V lost 0 bases, J lost 8 bases, and 9 bases lay in between. The CDR3: CASSVEGMDEQFF. The CDR3 DNA reads as TGTGCCAGCAGCGTAGAAGGGATGGATGAGCAGTTCTTC.